This T cell receptor beta chain was identified during a study of T cells in Graves' hyperthyroidism and ophthalmopathy. Study-wide results and caveats: A model using 13 V-J features told ophthalmopathy apart from stable hyperthyroidism.

This clonotype has only a few counts. What it binds is not known. The CDR3 has 14 amino acids. V gave up 3 bases and J gave up 5 bases, with 13 bases separating them. TCR beta CDR3 region amplification was performed from RNA transcripts. During a first-round RT-PCR of the TCR CDR3, the HTBI primer set was used. TCRdb re-called the multiplex PCR reads through MiXCR, storing one row per CDR3 protein. The table includes about 350,000 distinct CDR3 sequences, about 15% detected once. The gene calls are TRBV12-3 or TRBV12-4 and TRBJ2-5; D is perhaps TRBD1 (6 bases). The sequence was obtained from a woman aged 30 to 39 with Graves' hyperthyroidism. What was sequenced was blood. In nucleotides, the CDR3 is TGTGCCAGCAGTTTGTCAGGGGTGTCGGAGACCCAGTACTTC. This codes for CASSLSGVSETQYF.